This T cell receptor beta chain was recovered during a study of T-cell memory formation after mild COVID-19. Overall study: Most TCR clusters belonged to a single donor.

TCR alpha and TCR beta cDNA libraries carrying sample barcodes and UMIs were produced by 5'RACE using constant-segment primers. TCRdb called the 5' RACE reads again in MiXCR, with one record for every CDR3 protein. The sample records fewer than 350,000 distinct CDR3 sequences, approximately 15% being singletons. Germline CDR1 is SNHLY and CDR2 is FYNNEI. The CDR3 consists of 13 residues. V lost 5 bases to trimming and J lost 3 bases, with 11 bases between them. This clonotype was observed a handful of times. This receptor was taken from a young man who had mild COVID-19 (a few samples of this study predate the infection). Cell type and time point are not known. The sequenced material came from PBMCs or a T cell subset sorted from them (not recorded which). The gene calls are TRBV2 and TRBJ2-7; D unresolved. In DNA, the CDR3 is TGTGCCAGCAGTCGGACGGACGTCTACGAGCAGTACTTC. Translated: CASSRTDVYEQYF.